Following are 6 T cell receptor beta chains from one sample sequenced in a study of cytomegalovirus exposure and HLA in healthy donors. The PCR contained 60 Vbeta and 13 Jbeta primers. Sequencing used immunoSEQ multiplex PCR; TCRdb keeps in-frame clones, though not all of them. The sample lists under 130,000 clones; just under 80% were seen once. Material for sequencing was PBMCs. The receptors derive from a male donor in good health and CMV-seronegative.

The CDR3 bases are TGTGCCAGCAGCGAAGATAAACTAGGGGAGACCCAGTACTTC. This gives the protein CASSEDKLGETQYF. The chain has TRBV9 and TRBJ2-5; TRBD2 might be the D (5 bases). From germline, CDR1 is SGDLS and CDR2 YYNGEE. Trimming removed 3 bases at V and 5 bases at J, with 14 bases between. The CDR3 consists of 14 residues. The variable domain in full, completed from reference TRBV9 and TRBJ2-5, reads DSGVTQTPKHLITATGQRVTLRCSPRSGDLSVYWYQQSLDQGLQFLIQYYNGEERAKGNILERFSAQQFPDLHSELNLSSLELGDSALYFCASSEDKLGETQYFGPGTRLLVL.

The CDR3, as DNA: TGTGCCAGCAGCCCGGCGGGGGGGGCATATAGCAATCAGCCCCAGCATTTT. Its translation is CASSPAGGAYSNQPQHF. This rearrangement joins TRBV28 to TRBJ1-5; D may be TRBD1 (6 bases). Trimming cost V 6 bases and J 0 bases, with 18 bases left between them. This CDR3 has 17 amino acids. Germline CDR1 MDHEN, CDR2 SYDVKM.

The genes are TRBV25-1 and TRBJ2-5, with a tentative D call TRBD1 (5 bases). Germline V gives CDR1 MGHDK, CDR2 SYGVNS. V was trimmed by 7 bases and J by 4 bases, leaving 13 bases between them. CDR3 length equals 13 residues. The CDR3 loop reads CASTIQAGETQYF. The CDR3 DNA follows: TGTGCCAGCACGATACAGGCCGGAGAGACCCAGTACTTC.

This clone was observed a few times. This chain joins TRBV14 and TRBJ2-2, with D tentatively TRBD2 (5 bases). The CDR3 totals 18 residues. Germline V CDR1 and CDR2: SGHDN, FVKESK. V was clipped by 1 base and J by 0 bases, with 15 bases between them. The CDR3 DNA follows: TGTGCCAGCAGCCAAGGAGGGATGAGACAATCGAACACCGGGGAGCTGTTTTTT. Protein sequence: CASSQGGMRQSNTGELFF.

The chain is built from TRBV27 and TRBJ1-2, with 9 bases lining up with TRBD1. CDR3 length equals 16 residues. J lost 5 bases, V lost 6 bases, and 13 bases had no gene match. Per the germline V gene, CDR1 is MNHEY and CDR2 is SMNVEV (reference sequence). The CDR3 sequence: CASRTISGTGWYGYTF. CDR3 bases: TGTGCCAGCAGAACTATAAGCGGGACAGGGTGGTATGGCTACACCTTC.

V and J are TRBV6-1 and TRBJ1-3; D is perhaps TRBD1 (6 bases). The CDR3 has 14 amino acids. Germline V lookup: CDR1 MNHNS, CDR2 SASEGT. Trimming took off 11 bases at V and 0 bases at J, with 14 bases between the two ends. CDR3 bases: TGTGCCGGGGGACACCTGAGCTCTGGAAACACCATATATTTT. This codes for CAGGHLSSGNTIYF.